Listed here is a single T cell receptor (beta chain). Its target is unknown. This record comes from a study of T cell responses to AZD1222 COVID-19 vaccine. Study findings and constraints: After two AZD1222 doses, spike-specific TCR breadth and depth rose versus day 0. None of the repertoires were sampled until the peak T cell response had passed.

Repertoires were generated with immunoSEQ multiplex PCR, while TCRdb's copy carries only in-frame clones and drops some. The sample has tens of thousands of clones, 75% to 90% seen once. This material consisted of peripheral blood, taken 28 days after the second AZD1222 dose. The origin of this receptor is an adult who received the AZD1222 COVID-19 vaccine.

The CDR3 DNA reads TGTGCCAGCAGCTCCCGCGTAGGGGTCGGAAATCAGCCCCAGCATTTT. It specifies CASSSRVGVGNQPQHF. The chain combines TRBV5-8 with TRBJ1-5, with a possible D match to TRBD1 (5 bases). Trimming shortened V by 3 bases and J by 4 bases, and 17 bases separated the two germline ends. The CDR3 consists of 16 residues. Per germline, CDR1 SGHTS and CDR2 YDEGEE.